A selection of T cell receptor beta chains follows, all from one sample in a study of long-term antiretroviral therapy in people with HIV. Measured with immunoSEQ multiplex PCR; TCRdb has only the in-frame clones, and not every one. The data show some 10,000 clones, around 75% seen once. The specimen comprised unsorted PBMCs, sampled 1.8 years before starting antiretroviral therapy. The receptors derive from a man aged 35 to 55 with HIV. Both conserved end residues are part of each CDR3. A D gene is named only where the DNA matches it firmly. Expanded clones get a size class; other rows say once, few or many, or leave the size out.

TRBV5-6	TRBJ2-2	NA	NA	CASSLDSMELFF	TGTGCCAGCAGCTTGGACAGTATGGAGCTGTTTTTT
TRBV5-1	TRBJ1-5	NA	TRBD1	CASSLVPGQGYQPQHF	TGCGCCAGCAGCTTGGTCCCGGGACAGGGGTATCAGCCCCAGCATTTT
TRBV10-3	TRBJ2-7	NA	TRBD1	CAINRQGSGYEQYF	TGTGCCATCAACCGACAGGGAAGTGGCTACGAGCAGTACTTC
TRBV5-4	TRBJ2-3	NA	TRBD2	CASSLTSGSSTDTQYF	TGTGCCAGCAGCTTAACTAGCGGATCTAGCACAGATACGCAGTATTTT
TRBV27	TRBJ2-3	NA	TRBD1	CASSYTGGFSDTQYF	TGTGCCAGCAGTTATACAGGGGGCTTCTCAGATACGCAGTATTTT
TRBV19	TRBJ1-1	few	NA	CASSITANTEAFF	TGTGCCAGTAGTATTACGGCGAACACTGAAGCTTTCTTT
TRBV5-1	TRBJ1-1	NA	NA	CASSLSGSEAFF	TGCGCCAGCAGCTTGTCAGGGTCTGAAGCTTTCTTT
TRBV9	TRBJ1-1	NA	NA	CASSALGGVYTEAFF	TGTGCCAGCAGCGCCTTGGGGGGGGTTTACACTGAAGCTTTCTTT
TRBV9	TRBJ2-2	NA	NA	CASSVARAAGELFF	TGTGCCAGCAGCGTAGCTAGAGCGGCCGGGGAGCTGTTTTTT
TRBV27	TRBJ1-1	NA	TRBD1	CASHRQGPVTEAFF	TGTGCCAGTCACAGACAGGGACCTGTCACTGAAGCTTTCTTT
TRBV2	TRBJ1-1	NA	TRBD1	CASTKTGVDTEAFF	TGTGCCAGCACTAAGACAGGGGTCGACACTGAAGCTTTCTTT
TRBV6-1	TRBJ1-6	NA	NA	CASSQDRHSYNSPLHF	TGTGCCAGCAGTCAAGACAGGCACTCCTATAATTCACCCCTCCACTTT
TRBV7-9	TRBJ1-2	NA	NA	CASSLTEYGYTF	TGTGCCAGCAGCTTAACTGAATATGGCTACACCTTC
TRBV21-1	TRBJ2-4	NA	NA	CASSNRDRVEAKNIQYF	TGTGCCAGCAGCAACCGGGACAGGGTAGAGGCCAAAAACATTCAGTACTTC
TRBV6-5	TRBJ2-7	NA	NA	CASSYRATALLREQYF	TGTGCCAGCAGTTACCGGGCGACGGCTCTATTGCGGGAGCAGTACTTC
TRBV27	TRBJ1-2	few	NA	CASSPDGQLENYGYTF	TGTGCCAGCAGTCCCGATGGACAGTTGGAGAACTATGGCTACACCTTC
TRBV6-5	TRBJ1-5	once	NA	CASSLTAGKPQHF	TGTGCCAGCAGTTTGACAGCCGGGAAGCCCCAGCATTTT
TRBV20-1	TRBJ1-2	NA	NA	CSALRGDGYTF	TGCAGTGCTCTCAGGGGAGACGGCTACACCTTC
TRBV27	TRBJ2-7	NA	NA	CASSSDIYEQYF	TGTGCCAGCAGTTCGGACATCTACGAGCAGTACTTC
TRBV19	TRBJ2-1	few	TRBD1	CASSIVQGPYNEQFF	TGTGCCAGTAGTATAGTACAGGGGCCCTACAATGAGCAGTTCTTC
TRBV4-1	TRBJ1-2	NA	NA	CASSQGTAYGYTF	TGCGCCAGCAGCCAAGGGACAGCCTATGGCTACACCTTC
TRBV30	TRBJ1-3	NA	NA	CAWSVDSGNTIYF	TGTGCCTGGAGCGTAGACTCTGGAAACACCATATATTTT
TRBV21-1	TRBJ1-6	NA	NA	CASSCHQRGDSPLHF	TGTGCCAGCAGCTGCCATCAGCGGGGCGATTCACCCCTCCACTTT
TRBV2	TRBJ2-1	NA	NA	CASSAPTLLHNEQFF	TGTGCCAGCAGTGCGCCGACCCTTCTTCACAATGAGCAGTTCTTC
TRBV4-1	TRBJ1-5	NA	NA	CASSVGPPRGRNQPQHF	TGCGCCAGCAGCGTCGGGCCCCCTAGGGGCCGCAATCAGCCCCAGCATTTT
TRBV5-1	TRBJ1-6	NA	NA	CASRLSGTNRSPLHF	TGCGCCAGCAGGTTGTCCGGGACCAATAGATCACCCCTCCACTTT
TRBV5-1	TRBJ2-3	once	TRBD1	CASSPGGASTDTQYF	TGCGCCAGCAGCCCAGGGGGCGCTTCCACAGATACGCAGTATTTT
TRBV27	TRBJ2-1	once	NA	CASSLNLNGGQFF	TGTGCCAGCAGTTTAAATCTCAACGGGGGGCAGTTCTTC
TRBV4-1	TRBJ1-2	NA	NA	CASSQGDTWNGYTF	TGCGCCAGCAGCCAGGGGGACACCTGGAATGGCTACACCTTC
TRBV10-3	TRBJ1-4	NA	NA	CAISPDDDEKLFF	TGTGCCATCAGTCCCGACGACGATGAAAAACTGTTTTTT
TRBV4-1	TRBJ1-5	few	TRBD1	CASSQGDRGGQPQHF	TGCGCCAGCAGCCAAGGGGACAGGGGAGGTCAGCCCCAGCATTTT
TRBV5-1	TRBJ1-6	NA	NA	CASSLDRAYSFNSPLHF	TGCGCCAGCAGCTTGGACCGGGCCTATTCCTTTAATTCACCCCTCCACTTT
TRBV28	TRBJ1-1	NA	NA	CASSLGSGTLNTEAFF	TGTGCCAGCAGTTTAGGCTCGGGAACACTGAACACTGAAGCTTTCTTT
TRBV2	TRBJ1-5	medium-sized	NA	CASSGGGLEQPQHF	TGTGCCAGCAGCGGTGGGGGGTTAGAGCAGCCCCAGCATTTT
TRBV7-2	TRBJ2-7	NA	NA	CASSSGGGYEQYF	TGTGCCAGCAGCTCAGGGGGGGGCTACGAGCAGTACTTC
TRBV9	TRBJ1-1	NA	NA	CASSGTGRGNTEAFF	TGTGCCAGCAGCGGTACAGGGAGGGGGAACACTGAAGCTTTCTTT
TRBV10-3	TRBJ1-5	NA	NA	CAISEDSLLQPQHF	TGTGCCATCAGTGAGGATAGCCTCCTGCAGCCCCAGCATTTT
TRBV2	TRBJ1-1	large	NA	CASSEYIGQNTEAFF	TGTGCCAGCAGTGAATATATCGGACAGAACACTGAAGCTTTCTTT
TRBV2	TRBJ1-1	NA	NA	CASLFGTEAFF	TGTGCCAGCTTGTTCGGGACTGAAGCTTTCTTT
TRBV14	TRBJ1-6	few	TRBD1	CASSQDRGGGNSPLHF	TGTGCCAGCAGCCAGGACAGGGGCGGTGGTAATTCACCCCTCCACTTT
TRBV9	TRBJ1-1	NA	TRBD1	CASSQGQGNTEAFF	TGTGCCAGCAGCCAGGGACAGGGGAACACTGAAGCTTTCTTT
TRBV5-4	TRBJ2-2	NA	TRBD2	CASSSGVASGGPNTGELFF	TGTGCCAGCAGCTCCGGGGTGGCTAGCGGGGGACCGAACACCGGGGAGCTGTTTTTT
TRBV7-9	TRBJ1-2	NA	NA	CASSRDGGGGYTF	TGTGCCAGCAGCCGAGACGGGGGAGGCGGCTACACCTTC
TRBV5-1	TRBJ2-7	few	TRBD1	CASSLTAGGGYEQYF	TGCGCCAGCAGCTTGACGGCAGGGGGTGGGTACGAGCAGTACTTC
TRBV30	TRBJ2-1	NA	NA	CAWSEGFSINEQFF	TGTGCCTGGAGTGAGGGGTTTTCAATCAATGAGCAGTTCTTC
TRBV9	TRBJ2-5	NA	NA	CASSPRREGETQYF	TGTGCCAGCAGCCCTAGAAGGGAAGGGGAGACCCAGTACTTC
TRBV5-1	TRBJ2-7	once	TRBD2	CASSLAGGAGSYEQYF	TGCGCCAGCAGCTTGGCCGGGGGGGCAGGGTCCTACGAGCAGTACTTC
TRBV25-1	TRBJ2-7	NA	NA	CASSEFDSYEQYF	TGTGCCAGCAGTGAATTTGACTCCTACGAGCAGTACTTC
TRBV5-4	TRBJ1-1	NA	NA	CASSMPGRSNTEAFF	TGTGCCAGCAGCATGCCGGGACGATCGAACACTGAAGCTTTCTTT
TRBV10-3	TRBJ1-1	NA	TRBD1	CAISSEDRGKTEAFF	TGTGCCATCAGTTCAGAGGACAGGGGGAAAACTGAAGCTTTCTTT
TRBV27	TRBJ2-2	NA	TRBD2	CASSLLGTSGTGELFF	TGTGCCAGCAGTTTATTGGGGACTAGCGGTACCGGGGAGCTGTTTTTT
TRBV9	TRBJ2-2	NA	NA	CASSSAQNTGELFF	TGTGCCAGCAGCAGCGCACAGAACACCGGGGAGCTGTTTTTT
TRBV7-8	TRBJ1-5	few	NA	CASSPNTGSNQPQHF	TGTGCCAGCAGCCCCAATACAGGTAGCAATCAGCCCCAGCATTTT
TRBV30	TRBJ1-5	NA	NA	CAWSGGGEPQHF	TGTGCCTGGAGTGGGGGGGGAGAGCCCCAGCATTTT
TRBV5-4	TRBJ2-7	once	NA	CASSSRDRSYEQYF	TGTGCCAGCAGCAGCAGGGACCGATCCTACGAGCAGTACTTC
TRBV14	TRBJ2-7	once	TRBD2	CASSQGLAGTYEQYF	TGTGCCAGCAGCCAGGGACTAGCGGGGACCTACGAGCAGTACTTC
TRBV6-5	TRBJ1-2	NA	TRBD1	CASSVTSGQPYGYTF	TGTGCCAGCAGTGTAACCTCGGGACAGCCCTATGGCTACACCTTC
TRBV5-1	TRBJ1-1	NA	NA	CASSLDSIEAFF	TGCGCCAGCAGCTTGGACAGCATTGAAGCTTTCTTT
TRBV7-8	TRBJ1-2	NA	TRBD1	CASSLAIGTGDYGYTF	TGTGCCAGCAGCTTAGCGATAGGGACAGGTGACTATGGCTACACCTTC
TRBV27	TRBJ1-1	NA	TRBD1	CASSTTGARYTEAFF	TGTGCCAGCAGTACTACAGGGGCACGGTACACTGAAGCTTTCTTT